These T cell receptor beta chains were read from a single sample in a study of T cells after yellow fever vaccination. A single record per CDR3 protein comes from TCRdb applying MiXCR to the 5' RACE reads. The sample shows 150,000 to 200,000 distinct CDR3 sequences, approximately 6.2% of them seen only once. Source: CD4+ T cells sorted from PBMCs, taken on the day of the first yellow fever vaccination. These receptors all come from a man between 18 and 29 years old who received the YFV17D yellow fever vaccine. Both conserved end residues are part of each CDR3. Fields, in order: J gene, clone size, V gene, D gene, CDR3 DNA, CDR3 protein. A D gene is named only where the DNA matches it firmly. Clone size is shown for a subset of rows, as once, few, many or a class of expanded clone.

>TRBJ2-3|many|TRBV4-1|NA
TGCGCCAGCAGCCACGGCACCCTTAGTCGCACAGATACGCAGTATTTT
CASSHGTLSRTDTQYF
>TRBJ2-2|many|TRBV7-2|NA
TGTGCCAGCAGGGAGAGGGGCACCGGGGAGCTGTTTTTT
CASRERGTGELFF
>TRBJ2-1|many|TRBV7-3|TRBD2
TGTGCCAGCAGCCCTAGGGCGGCGGGGGTAAGTGAGCAGTTCTTC
CASSPRAAGVSEQFF
>TRBJ2-1|many|TRBV5-1|NA
TGCGCCAGCAGCTCAGACCGTTACGGGCAGTTCTTC
CASSSDRYGQFF
>TRBJ2-5|many|TRBV28|TRBD2
TGTGCCAGCAAGTCTAGCGGGTCTTTCGAGACCCAGTACTTC
CASKSSGSFETQYF
>TRBJ2-3|many|TRBV5-1|TRBD1
TGCGCCAGCAGCTTCGGGACAGCCTCCACAGATACGCAGTATTTT
CASSFGTASTDTQYF
>TRBJ1-1|NA|TRBV5-1|TRBD1
TGCGCCAGCAGGCCGATATACAGGGGGCGGAACACTGAAGCTTTCTTT
CASRPIYRGRNTEAFF
>TRBJ2-2|many|TRBV14|NA
TGTGCCAGCAGCCAAGGCTGGGGCTTTGTCGGGGAGCTGTTTTTT
CASSQGWGFVGELFF
>TRBJ2-7|NA|TRBV10-1|TRBD1
TGCGCCAGCATCTCACAGGGGAATTACGAGCAGTACTTC
CASISQGNYEQYF
>TRBJ1-3|few|TRBV6-5|NA
TGTGCCAGCAGTTACTCAGGGAGCTCTGGAAACACCATATATTTT
CASSYSGSSGNTIYF
>TRBJ2-1|many|TRBV7-8|TRBD2
TGTGCCAGCAGCGCCGGGACTAGCGGGGCCAGCTCCTACAATGAGCAGTTCTTC
CASSAGTSGASSYNEQFF
>TRBJ1-6|many|TRBV4-3|NA
TGCGCCAGCAGCCAAGAGTTGACGGAGAATTCACCCCTCCACTTT
CASSQELTENSPLHF
>TRBJ1-5|many|TRBV2|TRBD1
TGTGCCAGTACCGGGACAGGCAATCAGCCCCAGCATTTT
CASTGTGNQPQHF
>TRBJ2-7|many|TRBV28|NA
TGTGCCAGCACGTCCCCAGAGACGGCTTTTGTGGAGCAGTACTTC
CASTSPETAFVEQYF
>TRBJ1-5|NA|TRBV18|NA
TGTGCCAGCTCACCTGGGGGGCCAGAGCCCCAGCATTTT
CASSPGGPEPQHF
>TRBJ1-1|many|TRBV5-1|NA
TGCGCCAGCAGCTTGGAGGCGACTGAAGCTTTCTTT
CASSLEATEAFF
>TRBJ2-1|many|TRBV24-1|NA
TGTGCCACCAGTAAGAAGAGGAGGGGGAGCCACAATGAGCAGTTCTTC
CATSKKRRGSHNEQFF
>TRBJ2-7|many|TRBV5-1|TRBD1
TGCGCCAGCAGCACCGGACAGGGAGCCTACGAGCAGTACTTC
CASSTGQGAYEQYF
>TRBJ1-2|few|TRBV29-1|NA
TGCAGCGTTGATCCCTGGGGGTATGGCTACACCTTC
CSVDPWGYGYTF
>TRBJ2-7|NA|TRBV9|NA
TGTGCCAGCAGCGTATGGAGTTCGGGGGAGCAGTACTTC
CASSVWSSGEQYF
>TRBJ2-1|many|TRBV7-8|NA
TGTGCCAGCAGCGCTGGCGTATCCGGAAACAATGAGCAGTTCTTC
CASSAGVSGNNEQFF
>TRBJ2-5|many|TRBV7-3|NA
TGTGCCAGCAGCTTAAGTCGAGGAGAGACCCAGTACTTC
CASSLSRGETQYF
>TRBJ2-5|NA|TRBV5-1|TRBD1
TGCGCCAGCAGCTTTCCGACAGGGGGGGTTTGGGAGACCCAGTACTTC
CASSFPTGGVWETQYF
>TRBJ1-1|many|TRBV5-1|NA
TGCGCCAGCAGCTTAGGGAACAGTCGAAGAGAAGGGGCTTTCTTT
CASSLGNSRREGAFF
>TRBJ2-3|NA|TRBV18|NA
TGTGCCAGCTCACCAACCGTAAGCACAGATACGCAGTATTTT
CASSPTVSTDTQYF
>TRBJ2-3|many|TRBV29-1|NA
TGCAGCGTTGAATCTAGGGGATTGAGCACAGATACGCAGTATTTT
CSVESRGLSTDTQYF
>TRBJ1-6|NA|TRBV5-1|TRBD1
TGCGCCAGCAGCTTGGCCGGAGGGACAGGAGATTCACCCCTCCACTTT
CASSLAGGTGDSPLHF
>TRBJ2-5|many|TRBV7-9|NA
TGTGCCAGCAGCCAGATTCCGGGACCTCCGTACTTC
CASSQIPGPPYF
>TRBJ1-6|many|TRBV7-2|NA
TGTGCCAGCAGCTTAGAAGGGGTTTCACCCCTCCACTTT
CASSLEGVSPLHF
>TRBJ2-1|many|TRBV4-3|NA
TGCGCCAGCAGCCAAGATATGGGGGCTATGAGATATGAGCAGTTCTTC
CASSQDMGAMRYEQFF
>TRBJ2-3|many|TRBV7-2|TRBD2
TGTGCCAGCAGGGAGCGGGGGGGATCCACAGATACGCAGTATTTT
CASRERGGSTDTQYF
>TRBJ1-3|NA|TRBV18|NA
TGTGCCAGCTCACCACCTGGTAGGGGCGTTTCGACCGGAAACACCATATATTTT
CASSPPGRGVSTGNTIYF
>TRBJ2-1|many|TRBV7-2|TRBD2
TGTGCCAGCAGCTTAGTCGGGGGGGCCTACAATGAGCAGTTCTTC
CASSLVGGAYNEQFF
>TRBJ1-6|many|TRBV6-1|NA
TGTGCCAGCAGTGCCGGGGGAGGAGGTTCACCCCTCCACTTT
CASSAGGGGSPLHF
>TRBJ2-5|many|TRBV2|NA
TGTGCCAGCAATAATCGCGGGGGCCGAGGAGAGACCCAGTACTTC
CASNNRGGRGETQYF
>TRBJ1-2|NA|TRBV7-2|NA
TGTGCCAGCTCCGGAGTCCCGGGGTTGAACTATGGCTACACCTTC
CASSGVPGLNYGYTF
>TRBJ1-1|NA|TRBV5-4|TRBD1
TGTGCCAGCAGAACAGGGGGTGAAGTTGGTACTGAAGCTTTCTTT
CASRTGGEVGTEAFF
>TRBJ2-7|many|TRBV7-2|TRBD2
TGTGCCAGCAGCTCGACAGCGGGGGGACATTACGAGCAGTACTTC
CASSSTAGGHYEQYF
>TRBJ2-5|many|TRBV7-9|NA
TGTGCCAGCGGGCCCCCAGCAGATCAAGAGACCCAGTACTTC
CASGPPADQETQYF
>TRBJ1-1|many|TRBV11-2|NA
TGTGCCAGCAGACATACGGGGACTGAAGCTTTCTTT
CASRHTGTEAFF
>TRBJ2-3|many|TRBV6-5|NA
TGTGCCAGCAGTTACGGTGGGACCGCCGTCACAGATACGCAGTATTTT
CASSYGGTAVTDTQYF
>TRBJ2-5|many|TRBV29-1|NA
TGCAGCGTGAAAGGACGGTTCGCAGAGACCCAGTACTTC
CSVKGRFAETQYF
>TRBJ2-3|many|TRBV5-6|NA
TGTGCCAGCAGCTTGCGCCCCCTTAGCACAGATACGCAGTATTTT
CASSLRPLSTDTQYF
>TRBJ1-6|few|TRBV20-1|NA
TGCAGTTCTATTGAGGGCCCGAATTCACCCCTCCACTTT
CSSIEGPNSPLHF
>TRBJ1-2|many|TRBV5-1|NA
TGCGCCAGCAGCTTGGACCCTTCGGCAGGGATCTACACCTTC
CASSLDPSAGIYTF
>TRBJ2-1|many|TRBV15|NA
TGTGCCACCAGCAGTGGGACTCCTCTTTCGAACAATGAGCAGTTCTTC
CATSSGTPLSNNEQFF
>TRBJ2-4|NA|TRBV7-2|TRBD1
TGTGCCAGCAGCTCTGGACAGGCCCAAAACATTCAGTACTTC
CASSSGQAQNIQYF
>TRBJ2-1|many|TRBV5-1|NA
TGCGCCAGCAGCTTGGGGGCCCTTGGGTCCTACAATGAGCAGTTCTTC
CASSLGALGSYNEQFF
>TRBJ2-7|NA|TRBV7-2|NA
TGTGCCAGCAGCTACCCTGAACTGGGCGAGCAGTACTTC
CASSYPELGEQYF
>TRBJ2-5|many|TRBV5-1|TRBD2
TGCGCCAGCAGCTCGGGGGGGCCAATGGAGACCCAGTACTTC
CASSSGGPMETQYF
>TRBJ2-3|NA|TRBV5-1|NA
TGCGCCAGCAGCTTAGGCTCTCGGACAGTCTTTAGCACAGATACGCAGTATTTT
CASSLGSRTVFSTDTQYF
>TRBJ2-5|NA|TRBV6-1|TRBD1
TGTGCCAGCAGCGGCCTCAGGGGACAGGGGGAGACCCAGTACTTC
CASSGLRGQGETQYF
>TRBJ2-3|many|TRBV5-1|NA
TGCGCCAGCAGCTTGGCGGGGCCAGATACGCAGTATTTT
CASSLAGPDTQYF